Sequencing of this TCR beta chain was carried out in a study of blood T cells in healthy people across ages. General study points: TCR beta diversity was tightly associated with the proportion of naive T cells.

This clonotype was seen repeatedly, ten times or more. The antigen remains unidentified. Researchers report isolating at least 6 million PBMCs per sample. A second PCR, run for roughly 7 to 12 cycles, used a sample-barcoded 5' primer plus a J-beta primer mix. One entry per CDR3 protein, called by TCRdb with MiXCR from the 5' RACE reads. The data contain 500,000 to 700,000 distinct CDR3 sequences, around 31% of them singletons. This CDR3 spans 12 amino acids. The germline gives CDR1 SGHRS, CDR2 YFSETQ. V lost 0 bases and J lost 12, with 12 bases in between. The rearrangement uses TRBV5-1 and TRBJ1-1; tentative D call: TRBD1 (5 bases). Sample: blood. This TCR was sampled from a woman aged 80 or older in good health. The CDR3 protein is CASSLEQARPFF. For the CDR3, the DNA is TGCGCCAGCAGCTTGGAACAGGCCCGGCCTTTCTTT.